This TCR beta chain was captured in a study of blood T cell repertoires in COVID-19. Turning to the study itself: Italy, Spain and the United States were the sources of the convalescent and acute COVID-19 samples. The cDNA or gDNA used as material had been derived from T cells, B-cell-depleted T cells, or PBMCs.

In the original analysis: Estimation of nucleated cell counts relied on the amplification of reference gene primers. Repertoires were generated with immunoSEQ multiplex PCR, while TCRdb's copy carries only in-frame clones and drops some. For V, J and clone size, that table is used; D and trimming come from the DNA. The table shows about 200,000 clones, with roughly 91% occurring only once. CDR3 length equals 14 residues. The J segment lost 7 bases and the V segment lost 0 bases, leaving 5 bases of the junction unmatched. Germline CDR1 reads MNHEY; CDR2 reads SVGEGT. V usage is TRBV6-2 or TRBV6-3 and J usage is TRBJ1-2, with 7 positions matching TRBD1. The specimen was peripheral blood. This receptor was taken from a man in his forties or fifties with active or convalescent COVID-19. The CDR3 sequence: CASSYSGQGVGYTF. The CDR3 nucleotides are TGTGCCAGCAGTTACTCAGGCCAGGGGGTTGGCTACACCTTC.